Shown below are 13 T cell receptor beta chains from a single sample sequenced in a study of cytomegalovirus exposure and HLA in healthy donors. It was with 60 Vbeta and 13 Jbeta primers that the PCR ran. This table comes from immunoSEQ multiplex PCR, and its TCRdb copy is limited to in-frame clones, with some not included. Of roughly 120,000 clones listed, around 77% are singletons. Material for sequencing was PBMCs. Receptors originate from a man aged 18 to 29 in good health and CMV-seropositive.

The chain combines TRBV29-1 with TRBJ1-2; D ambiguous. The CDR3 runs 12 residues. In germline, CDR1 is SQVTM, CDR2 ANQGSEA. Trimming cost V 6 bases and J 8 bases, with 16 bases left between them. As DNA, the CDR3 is TGCAGCGTCTCCGGAGCAACCCTCGGCTACACCTTC. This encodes CSVSGATLGYTF.

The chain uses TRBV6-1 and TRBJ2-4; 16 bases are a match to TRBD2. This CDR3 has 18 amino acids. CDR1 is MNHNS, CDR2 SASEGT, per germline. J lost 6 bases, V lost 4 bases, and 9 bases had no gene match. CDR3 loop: CASSGGGTSGGGGNIQYF. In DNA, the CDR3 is TGTGCCAGCAGTGGTGGGGGGACTAGCGGGGGGGGCGGAAACATTCAGTACTTC.

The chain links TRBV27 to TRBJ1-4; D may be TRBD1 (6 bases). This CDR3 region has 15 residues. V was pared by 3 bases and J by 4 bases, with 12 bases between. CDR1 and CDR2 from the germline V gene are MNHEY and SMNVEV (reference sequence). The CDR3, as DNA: TGTGCCAGCAGTTTCAAGACAGGTCTTAATGAAAAACTGTTTTTT. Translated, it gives CASSFKTGLNEKLFF. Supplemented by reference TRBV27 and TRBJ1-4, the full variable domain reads EAQVTQNPRYLITVTGKKLTVTCSQNMNHEYMSWYRQDPGLGLRQIYYSMNVEVTDKGDVPEGYKVSRKEKRNFPLILESPSPNQTSLYFCASSFKTGLNEKLFFGSGTQLSVL.

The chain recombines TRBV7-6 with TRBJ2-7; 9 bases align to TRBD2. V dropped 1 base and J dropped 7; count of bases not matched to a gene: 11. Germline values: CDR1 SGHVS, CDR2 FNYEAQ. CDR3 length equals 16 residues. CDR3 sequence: CASSLGQAGGREEQYF. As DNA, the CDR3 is TGTGCCAGCAGCTTAGGTCAAGCGGGAGGCCGGGAGGAGCAGTACTTC.

The CDR3 loop is CAWSYIGGAEQYF. In DNA, the CDR3 is TGTGCCTGGAGTTATATTGGAGGGGCTGAGCAGTACTTC. The chain joins TRBV30 to TRBJ2-7, with a tentative D call TRBD2 (6 bases). Germline V gives CDR1 GTSNPN, CDR2 SVGIG (reference sequence). The CDR3 sequence is 13 residues long. The V and J ends lost 2 bases and 7 bases respectively, with 15 bases between them.

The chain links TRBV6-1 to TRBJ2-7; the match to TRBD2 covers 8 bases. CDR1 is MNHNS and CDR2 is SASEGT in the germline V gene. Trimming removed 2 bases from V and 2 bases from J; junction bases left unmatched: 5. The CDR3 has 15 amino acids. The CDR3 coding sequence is TGTGCCAGCAGTGAACTCGGGGGGGGTACCTACGAGCAGTACTTC. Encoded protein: CASSELGGGTYEQYF.

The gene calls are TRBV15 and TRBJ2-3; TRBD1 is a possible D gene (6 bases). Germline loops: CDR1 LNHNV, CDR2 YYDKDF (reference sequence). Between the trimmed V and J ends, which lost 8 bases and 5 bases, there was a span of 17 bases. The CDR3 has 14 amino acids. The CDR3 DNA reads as TGTGCCACCGGGGTCAGGGGAGTAGAAGATACGCAGTATTTT. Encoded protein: CATGVRGVEDTQYF.

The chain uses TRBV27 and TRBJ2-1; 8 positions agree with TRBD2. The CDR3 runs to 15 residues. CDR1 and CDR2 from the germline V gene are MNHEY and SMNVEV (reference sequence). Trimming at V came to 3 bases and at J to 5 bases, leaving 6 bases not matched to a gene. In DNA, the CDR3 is TGTGCCAGCAGTTTCGGGCTAGCGGGCCACAATGAGCAGTTCTTC. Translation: CASSFGLAGHNEQFF.

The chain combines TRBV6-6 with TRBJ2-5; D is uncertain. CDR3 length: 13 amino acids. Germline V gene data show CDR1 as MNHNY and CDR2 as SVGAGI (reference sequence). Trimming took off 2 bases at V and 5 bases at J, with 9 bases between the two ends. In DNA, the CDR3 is TGTGCCAGCAGTTACGGGCTTAGGGAGACCCAGTACTTC. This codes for CASSYGLRETQYF.

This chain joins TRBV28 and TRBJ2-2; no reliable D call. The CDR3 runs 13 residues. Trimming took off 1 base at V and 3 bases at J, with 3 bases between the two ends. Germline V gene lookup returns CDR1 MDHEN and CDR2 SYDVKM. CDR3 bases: TGTGCCAGCAGTTTATTCTACACCGGGGAGCTGTTTTTT. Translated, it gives CASSLFYTGELFF.

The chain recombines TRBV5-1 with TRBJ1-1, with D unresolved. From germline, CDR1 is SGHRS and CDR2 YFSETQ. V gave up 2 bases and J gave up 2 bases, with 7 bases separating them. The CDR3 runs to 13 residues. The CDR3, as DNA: TGCGCCAGCAGCTTACAGACAAACACTGAAGCTTTCTTT. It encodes CASSLQTNTEAFF.

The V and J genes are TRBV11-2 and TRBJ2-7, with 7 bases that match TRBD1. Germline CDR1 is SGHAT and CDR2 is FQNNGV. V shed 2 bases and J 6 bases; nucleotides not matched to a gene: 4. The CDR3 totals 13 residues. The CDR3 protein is CASSLRTGREQYF. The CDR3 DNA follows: TGTGCCAGCAGCTTAAGGACAGGTCGCGAGCAGTACTTC.

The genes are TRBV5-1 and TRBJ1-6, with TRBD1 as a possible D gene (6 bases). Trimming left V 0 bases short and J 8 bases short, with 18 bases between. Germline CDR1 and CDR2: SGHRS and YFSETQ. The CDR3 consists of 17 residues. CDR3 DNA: TGCGCCAGCAGCTTGGCCCCAGGGGAAACGGCATATTCACCCCTCCACTTT. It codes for CASSLAPGETAYSPLHF.